This T cell receptor (beta chain) was observed in a study of blood T cells in healthy people across ages. The study, taken as a whole, reports: With naive T cell percentage, TCR beta diversity showed a strong correlation. Whereas aged donors had fewer naive CD4+ cells, long-lived donors had more of them and higher diversity.

This clonotype was seen only a few times. Its antigen is not identified. Germline lookup yields CDR1 LGHNA and CDR2 YNFKEQ. Trimming cost V 7 bases and J 7 bases; bases outside gene matches: 17. The CDR3 covers 16 residues. A second roughly 6 to 12 cycle PCR used barcoded and J-beta primers. The template-switch adaptor, which had 12 random nucleotides, put a tag on each cDNA molecule. In TCRdb, the 5' RACE reads were re-called with MiXCR into one record per CDR3 protein. In the table there are under 2 million distinct CDR3 sequences, around 35% of which are singletons. The sequenced material came from blood. The J gene is TRBJ1-2, the V gene TRBV4-2, with 8 bases that match TRBD1. This TCR came from a woman in her 30s in good health. This CDR3 reads CASTLLEETGVGGYTF. DNA for the CDR3: TGTGCCAGCACCCTACTCGAGGAGACAGGGGTTGGTGGCTACACCTTC.